The T cell receptor beta chain under discussion was sequenced for a study of neurological immune-mediated disorders (dated by TCRdb to about 2019). For the wider study: Using UMI-based sequencing, the study compared peripheral blood TCR-beta repertoires from patients with HTLV-I-associated myelopathy (HAM/TSP), patients with multiple sclerosis, and healthy controls. The 106 TCR-beta libraries included longitudinal samples, technical triplicates and paired sorted CD4+ and CD8+ T-cell subsets alongside PBMC samples. The cohort was made up of approximately 69 subjects, consisting of some 15 HAM/TSP patients, about 34 multiple sclerosis patients and roughly 20 healthy controls. What the research found in general, with its limitations: No identical CDR3 amino acid sequences were shared among expanded clones across subjects, suggesting private TCR-beta repertoires in all groups. TCR clonal expansion was highest in HAM/TSP patients and lowest in MS patients, with MS patients falling below even healthy controls.

CDR1 MNHEY and CDR2 SMNVEV were looked up in the germline V gene (reference sequence). Inclusive of the bounding cysteine and phenylalanine, the CDR3 is 16 residues long. Only CDR3 DNA remains: 48 bases, in frame from the first base. Germline trimming: 5 bases from V, 6 bases from J; junction bases outside gene matches: 7. Blood bank volunteers in Maryland, USA served as the healthy controls. Sorted-subset TCR libraries were prepared from under 1.1 million sorted CD4+ or CD8+ T cells. Peripheral blood was subjected to Ficoll-Hypaque density gradient centrifugation to isolate PBMCs, which were then cryopreserved in liquid nitrogen. The study also sequenced paired sorted CD4+ and CD8+ subsets from healthy controls, HAM/TSP patients and MS patients. To synthesize cDNA, template-switch 5'RACE was performed with a primer carrying a 10-nucleotide random unique molecular identifier so that each TCR transcript was tagged. Over 170 million TCR-beta sequences, covering 15-18 subjects, were produced in each sequencing run. The RNeasy kit was used for extraction of total RNA. TCR-beta VDJ regions were amplified with primers for the TCR constant region and the 5'RACE anchor, using the KAPA Real-time Library Amplification kit. A first PCR added sample indexes and Illumina adaptors, after which a second PCR increased the library yield. After Ampure bead purification, the roughly 650 bp TCR product was size-selected on a 2% E-gel SizeSelection system. Before pooling, libraries had their quality checked on a Bioanalyzer, their concentration measured with Qubit, and their quantity determined with the Kapa Library Quantification kit. An Illumina HiSeq 2500 sequenced the libraries paired-end 2 x 150 bp. To increase sequence diversity, 25-30% phiX was spiked into each library pool. In the paper's pipeline: Quality-filtered reads were processed with the UMI-based MiGEC pipeline, and over 90% of raw TCR sequences were removed by the MiGEC pipeline during error correction. VDJ genes were aligned to IMGT germline references, and clonotypes were defined by unique CDR3 amino acid sequence plus V-J genes. Clonal expansion, Shannon diversity, and CDR3 relatedness (CalcPairwiseDistances, ClusterSamples) were evaluated with VDJtools, and phylogenetic trees were built with CLCbio workbench. Expanded clones were defined as having at least 8 unique UMIs, based on coefficient-of-variation modelling across technical triplicates. The public reads were quality trimmed at Q25 with fastp and then assembled into clones with MiXCR by TCRdb, keeping productive beta chains. Duplicate CDR3 protein sequences are folded into a single record with the most common DNA and genes. The V and J calls were determined by TCRdb, not by the authors. The sample table shows 15,000 to 20,000 distinct CDR3 sequences, and 9.5% to 12% are seen once. Approximately 28% of the sample goes to the ten largest clones.

This clonotype was detected ten times or more. Its antigen is still unknown. No base-level quality is on record; no much larger clone is a single base apart. The chain is encoded by TRBV27 joined to TRBJ2-1, with 13 junctional bases fitting TRBD2. This TCR came from a woman aged 50 to 60 in good health. The sample was CD8+ T cells from blood. The base sequence is TGTGCCAGCAGTACCGGGACTAGCGGGGCCCCCAATGAGCAGTTCTTC. It encodes CASSTGTSGAPNEQFF.